This T cell receptor beta chain is from a study of cytomegalovirus exposure and HLA in healthy donors. Notes on the study in general: Clonal expansion, a later analysis showed, was greater in HLA-associated TCR beta chains than in equally common others. Listed as cytomegalovirus-associated were 150 or so TCR beta chains.

Donors sampled were nominally healthy, though unrecorded immune exposures were likely. 13 Jbeta primers and 60 Vbeta primers were used for the PCR. TCRdb keeps only in-frame clones here, not all; method: immunoSEQ multiplex PCR. The profile covers under 200,000 clones, with 80% appearing a single time and 1.3% taken by the ten largest. This CDR3 is built from 13 residues. In the case of this clone: Its specificity is unknown.

This sequence joins TRBV21-1 and TRBJ2-7; the D call of TRBD2 is as the table states it, not checked on the DNA. TRBV21-1 is labeled a pseudogene. This receptor was taken from a woman in her 50s in good health and CMV-seronegative. The sequenced sample consisted of PBMCs. In DNA, the CDR3 is TGTGCCAGCACATCCGCGGGGGGGAACGAGCAGTACTTC. It codes for CASTSAGGNEQYF.